This is a list of T cell receptor beta chains from one sample in a study of T cell responses to AZD1222 COVID-19 vaccine. Sequencing used immunoSEQ multiplex PCR; TCRdb keeps in-frame clones, though not all of them. The profile shows 70,000 or so clones, almost 90% of them singletons. The source material was peripheral blood, sampled on day 0 of AZD1222 vaccination. These receptors all come from an adult in good health. CDR3s include the opening cysteine and the closing phenylalanine or tryptophan. D genes are given only for firm matches. Clone sizes are given selectively: once, few, many, or a class where the clone is expanded.

j_call: TRBJ1-2; clone_size: once; v_call: TRBV6-5; d_call: .; cdr3_aa: CASRARASGYTF; cdr3_nt: TGTGCCAGCAGAGCCCGAGCTTCAGGCTACACCTTC
j_call: TRBJ1-4; clone_size: .; v_call: TRBV6-5; d_call: .; cdr3_aa: CASSYQGASNEKLFF; cdr3_nt: TGTGCCAGCAGTTATCAAGGGGCGAGTAATGAAAAACTGTTTTTT
j_call: TRBJ2-5; clone_size: .; v_call: TRBV5-1; d_call: TRBD1; cdr3_aa: CASSSQPGQAQETQYF; cdr3_nt: TGCGCCAGCAGCTCACAACCGGGACAGGCCCAAGAGACCCAGTACTTC
j_call: TRBJ1-2; clone_size: .; v_call: TRBV18; d_call: .; cdr3_aa: CASSPDINYGYTF; cdr3_nt: TGTGCCAGCTCACCGGACATTAACTATGGCTACACCTTC
j_call: TRBJ2-7; clone_size: .; v_call: TRBV7-2; d_call: TRBD2; cdr3_aa: CASSLAGLGRAYEQYF; cdr3_nt: TGTGCCAGCAGCTTAGCCGGACTAGGGAGGGCCTACGAGCAGTACTTC
j_call: TRBJ2-7; clone_size: .; v_call: TRBV6-2/TRBV6-3; d_call: TRBD2; cdr3_aa: CASSPGGTRLYEQYF; cdr3_nt: TGTGCCAGCAGCCCCGGGGGGACTAGATTGTACGAGCAGTACTTC
j_call: TRBJ1-2; clone_size: .; v_call: TRBV9; d_call: .; cdr3_aa: CASSEAPELNYGYTF; cdr3_nt: TGTGCCAGCAGCGAGGCCCCGGAGCTAAACTATGGCTACACCTTC
j_call: TRBJ2-4; clone_size: .; v_call: TRBV15; d_call: TRBD2; cdr3_aa: CATNRLAGEERNIQYF; cdr3_nt: TGTGCCACCAACCGACTAGCGGGAGAAGAGAGAAACATTCAGTACTTC
j_call: TRBJ1-1; clone_size: few; v_call: TRBV14; d_call: .; cdr3_aa: CASSSGARSTEAFF; cdr3_nt: TGTGCCAGCAGCTCAGGGGCGCGAAGCACTGAAGCTTTCTTT
j_call: TRBJ2-5; clone_size: .; v_call: TRBV3-1/TRBV3-2; d_call: .; cdr3_aa: CASSPGEVVQETQYF; cdr3_nt: TGTGCCAGCAGCCCAGGGGAGGTTGTCCAAGAGACCCAGTACTTC
j_call: TRBJ2-7; clone_size: once; v_call: TRBV6-5; d_call: TRBD1; cdr3_aa: CASVGIATGIGEQYF; cdr3_nt: TGTGCCAGCGTTGGTATCGCGACAGGGATTGGCGAGCAGTACTTC
j_call: TRBJ2-1; clone_size: .; v_call: TRBV25-1; d_call: TRBD1; cdr3_aa: CASSELQGDGYNEQFF; cdr3_nt: TGTGCCAGCAGTGAATTGCAGGGGGATGGGTACAATGAGCAGTTCTTC
j_call: TRBJ1-2; clone_size: .; v_call: TRBV6-5; d_call: TRBD1; cdr3_aa: CASSWTWDSNYGYTF; cdr3_nt: TGTGCCAGCAGTTGGACCTGGGACAGTAACTATGGCTACACCTTC
j_call: TRBJ2-3; clone_size: .; v_call: TRBV19; d_call: TRBD1; cdr3_aa: CASSPRTGASTDTQYF; cdr3_nt: TGTGCCAGTAGTCCCCGGACAGGGGCATCCACAGATACGCAGTATTTT
j_call: TRBJ2-7; clone_size: .; v_call: TRBV14; d_call: TRBD1; cdr3_aa: CASSHMDRGSYEQYF; cdr3_nt: TGTGCCAGCAGCCATATGGACAGGGGAAGCTACGAGCAGTACTTC
j_call: TRBJ2-2; clone_size: few; v_call: TRBV19; d_call: .; cdr3_aa: CASRGLFTGELFF; cdr3_nt: TGTGCCAGTAGGGGACTGTTCACCGGGGAGCTGTTTTTT
j_call: TRBJ2-7; clone_size: .; v_call: TRBV6-5; d_call: .; cdr3_aa: CASSNGLYEQYF; cdr3_nt: TGTGCCAGCAGTAACGGTCTCTACGAGCAGTACTTC
j_call: TRBJ2-7; clone_size: .; v_call: TRBV7-2; d_call: TRBD2; cdr3_aa: CASSLSSGDSYEQYF; cdr3_nt: TGTGCCAGCAGCTTATCTAGCGGGGACTCCTACGAGCAGTACTTC
j_call: TRBJ1-6; clone_size: .; v_call: TRBV2; d_call: .; cdr3_aa: CASRETHRTYNSPLHF; cdr3_nt: TGTGCCAGCAGGGAAACCCATAGGACCTATAATTCACCCCTCCACTTT
j_call: TRBJ2-1; clone_size: .; v_call: TRBV5-1; d_call: TRBD2; cdr3_aa: CASSLATSGYNEQFF; cdr3_nt: TGCGCCAGCAGCTTGGCCACTAGCGGATACAATGAGCAGTTCTTC
j_call: TRBJ2-2; clone_size: .; v_call: TRBV7-6; d_call: TRBD2; cdr3_aa: CASSLGRAVVGELFF; cdr3_nt: TGTGCCAGCAGCTTGGGGAGGGCCGTTGTCGGGGAGCTGTTTTTT
j_call: TRBJ1-4; clone_size: .; v_call: TRBV28; d_call: .; cdr3_aa: CASSLAGKEKLFF; cdr3_nt: TGTGCCAGCAGTTTAGCAGGGAAGGAAAAACTGTTTTTT
j_call: TRBJ1-4; clone_size: .; v_call: TRBV4-1; d_call: .; cdr3_aa: CASSQVAGNEKLFF; cdr3_nt: TGCGCCAGCAGCCAAGTCGCGGGAAATGAAAAACTGTTTTTT
j_call: TRBJ1-6; clone_size: .; v_call: TRBV11-2; d_call: .; cdr3_aa: CASSLGRWTSTSPLHF; cdr3_nt: TGTGCCAGCAGCTTAGGTAGATGGACCAGTACTTCACCCCTCCACTTT
j_call: TRBJ1-4; clone_size: .; v_call: TRBV7-9; d_call: .; cdr3_aa: CASSLYGGGSGKNEKLFF; cdr3_nt: TGTGCCAGCAGCTTATACGGTGGGGGGTCAGGGAAGAATGAAAAACTGTTTTTT
j_call: TRBJ1-1; clone_size: .; v_call: TRBV23-1; d_call: .; cdr3_aa: CASSRFQGMNTEAFF; cdr3_nt: TGCGCCAGCAGTCGGTTTCAAGGGATGAACACTGAAGCTTTCTTT
j_call: TRBJ2-7; clone_size: once; v_call: TRBV10-3; d_call: TRBD1; cdr3_aa: CAVRDRVTYEQYF; cdr3_nt: TGTGCCGTCCGGGACAGGGTAACCTACGAGCAGTACTTC
j_call: TRBJ2-3; clone_size: .; v_call: TRBV5-1; d_call: TRBD2; cdr3_aa: CASSSTSGSADTQYF; cdr3_nt: TGCGCCAGCAGCTCGACTAGCGGGAGCGCAGATACGCAGTATTTT
j_call: TRBJ1-1; clone_size: once; v_call: TRBV14; d_call: TRBD1; cdr3_aa: CASSQVDRGGNTEAFF; cdr3_nt: TGTGCCAGCAGCCAAGTAGACAGGGGAGGGAACACTGAAGCTTTCTTT
j_call: TRBJ1-4; clone_size: once; v_call: TRBV27; d_call: .; cdr3_aa: CASARWGPNEKLFF; cdr3_nt: TGTGCCAGCGCAAGATGGGGCCCTAATGAAAAACTGTTTTTT
j_call: TRBJ2-5; clone_size: .; v_call: TRBV12-3/TRBV12-4; d_call: .; cdr3_aa: CASSFSLETQYF; cdr3_nt: TGTGCCAGCAGTTTCTCCTTAGAGACCCAGTACTTC
j_call: TRBJ2-2; clone_size: .; v_call: TRBV24-1; d_call: TRBD2; cdr3_aa: CATSDQGLGRVGELFF; cdr3_nt: TGTGCCACCAGTGACCAGGGACTAGGTCGCGTCGGGGAGCTGTTTTTT
j_call: TRBJ2-7; clone_size: .; v_call: TRBV25-1; d_call: TRBD2; cdr3_aa: CASSASGSSYEQYF; cdr3_nt: TGTGCCAGCAGTGCAAGCGGGAGCTCCTACGAGCAGTACTTC
j_call: TRBJ2-1; clone_size: .; v_call: TRBV6-2/TRBV6-3; d_call: TRBD2; cdr3_aa: CASSQPGLAEYNEQFF; cdr3_nt: TGTGCCAGCAGTCAACCGGGACTAGCGGAGTACAATGAGCAGTTCTTC
j_call: TRBJ2-1; clone_size: once; v_call: TRBV6-5; d_call: TRBD2; cdr3_aa: CASSLAGGRSYNEQFF; cdr3_nt: TGTGCCAGCAGTTTAGCGGGAGGCCGCTCCTACAATGAGCAGTTCTTC
j_call: TRBJ2-1; clone_size: .; v_call: TRBV18; d_call: .; cdr3_aa: CASSLTTSGNEQFF; cdr3_nt: TGTGCCAGCTCACTAACAACTAGTGGCAATGAGCAGTTCTTC
j_call: TRBJ2-7; clone_size: .; v_call: TRBV24-1; d_call: TRBD1; cdr3_aa: CATSESGTGRFEQYF; cdr3_nt: TGTGCCACCAGTGAATCCGGGACAGGGAGATTCGAGCAGTACTTC
j_call: TRBJ2-1; clone_size: .; v_call: TRBV6-5; d_call: TRBD2; cdr3_aa: CASSYSPAGGDEQFF; cdr3_nt: TGTGCCAGCAGTTACAGTCCAGCGGGAGGGGATGAGCAGTTCTTC
j_call: TRBJ2-6; clone_size: few; v_call: TRBV15; d_call: .; cdr3_aa: CATSREGGSGANVLTF; cdr3_nt: TGTGCCACCAGCAGAGAAGGAGGGTCTGGGGCCAACGTCCTGACTTTC
j_call: TRBJ2-2; clone_size: once; v_call: TRBV2; d_call: .; cdr3_aa: CASSVEGGMATGELFF; cdr3_nt: TGTGCCAGCAGTGTAGAGGGCGGGATGGCCACCGGGGAGCTGTTTTTT
j_call: TRBJ2-7; clone_size: .; v_call: TRBV7-9; d_call: .; cdr3_aa: CASSLFLAPYEQYF; cdr3_nt: TGTGCCAGCAGCTTATTCCTGGCTCCCTACGAGCAGTACTTC
j_call: TRBJ2-1; clone_size: .; v_call: TRBV4-1; d_call: .; cdr3_aa: CASSLEGGVDSYNEQFF; cdr3_nt: TGCGCCAGCAGCCTTGAAGGGGGAGTGGATTCCTACAATGAGCAGTTCTTC
j_call: TRBJ2-2; clone_size: .; v_call: TRBV7-6; d_call: .; cdr3_aa: CASSPKAGYPGELFF; cdr3_nt: TGTGCCAGCAGCCCAAAAGCCGGGTACCCCGGGGAGCTGTTTTTT
j_call: TRBJ2-7; clone_size: .; v_call: TRBV4-2; d_call: TRBD2; cdr3_aa: CASSQGTSGRYAYEQYF; cdr3_nt: TGTGCCAGCAGCCAAGGGACTAGCGGGAGGTATGCCTACGAGCAGTACTTC
j_call: TRBJ2-3; clone_size: .; v_call: TRBV4-2; d_call: TRBD2; cdr3_aa: CASSHLGTSGRVGGTQYF; cdr3_nt: TGTGCCAGCAGCCATTTAGGGACTAGCGGGAGAGTAGGGGGTACGCAGTATTTT
j_call: TRBJ1-2; clone_size: .; v_call: TRBV6-5; d_call: .; cdr3_aa: CASSDSGAGNYGYTF; cdr3_nt: TGTGCCAGCAGTGACTCAGGGGCTGGGAACTATGGCTACACCTTC
j_call: TRBJ2-7; clone_size: .; v_call: TRBV29-1; d_call: TRBD1; cdr3_aa: CSVKQGSEQYF; cdr3_nt: TGCAGCGTTAAACAGGGGAGCGAGCAGTACTTC
j_call: TRBJ2-2; clone_size: .; v_call: TRBV7-8; d_call: .; cdr3_aa: CASSRLGTGELFF; cdr3_nt: TGTGCCAGCAGCCGTCTGGGCACCGGGGAGCTGTTTTTT
j_call: TRBJ2-6; clone_size: .; v_call: TRBV6-2/TRBV6-3; d_call: .; cdr3_aa: CASSYGGSGANVLTF; cdr3_nt: TGTGCCAGCAGTTACGGCGGCTCTGGGGCCAACGTCCTGACTTTC
j_call: TRBJ1-1; clone_size: .; v_call: TRBV7-8; d_call: TRBD1; cdr3_aa: CASSEQGGTEAFF; cdr3_nt: TGTGCCAGCAGCGAACAGGGGGGCACTGAAGCTTTCTTT
j_call: TRBJ1-1; clone_size: .; v_call: TRBV4-2; d_call: TRBD1; cdr3_aa: CASSRGGTGGTTWTEAFF; cdr3_nt: TGTGCCAGCAGCCGCGGGGGGACAGGGGGAACTACCTGGACTGAAGCTTTCTTT
j_call: TRBJ1-5; clone_size: .; v_call: TRBV27; d_call: TRBD1; cdr3_aa: CASRTRDRGQPQHF; cdr3_nt: TGTGCCAGCAGGACCCGGGACAGAGGTCAGCCCCAGCATTTT
j_call: TRBJ2-5; clone_size: .; v_call: TRBV27; d_call: .; cdr3_aa: CASSSRYRDIQETQYF; cdr3_nt: TGTGCCAGCAGTTCGCGATACCGGGACATACAAGAGACCCAGTACTTC
j_call: TRBJ1-4; clone_size: .; v_call: TRBV18; d_call: .; cdr3_aa: CASSPLRTEATNEKLFF; cdr3_nt: TGTGCCAGCTCACCACTGAGGACAGAAGCAACTAATGAAAAACTGTTTTTT